The 21 T cell receptor beta chains reported below all come from one sample, sequenced in a study of lymphopenia after photon versus proton radiotherapy. Clones were sequenced by immunoSEQ multiplex PCR, and TCRdb holds only the in-frame ones, with some missing. The sample yields 67,000 or so clones, over 80% seen once. The material sequenced was peripheral blood, taken from a patient treated with proton-based radiotherapy. Source of these receptors: a man of 80 years or more with esophageal cancer.

V gene TRBV11-2 combines with J gene TRBJ1-4; D may be TRBD1 (5 bases). The germline V gene encodes CDR1 SGHAT and CDR2 FQNNGV. Trimming removed 8 bases at V and 5 bases at J, with 12 bases between. The CDR3 consists of 13 residues. The CDR3 region has the DNA TGTGCCAGCGGCCGGGGCGTCAATGAAAAACTGTTTTTT. Its translation is CASGRGVNEKLFF.

The chain links TRBV6-1 to TRBJ1-2; 7 nucleotides agree with TRBD1. The CDR3 contains 13 residues. Germline assignment: CDR1 MNHNS and CDR2 SASEGT. The trim removed 4 bases at V and 9 bases at J, leaving 8 bases unmatched. The CDR3 DNA follows: TGTGCCAGCAGTGCCGGGACAGTTTATAGCTACACCTTC. Its protein product is CASSAGTVYSYTF.

V usage is TRBV7-2 and J usage is TRBJ2-5; TRBD1 might be the D (6 bases). Trimming took off 5 bases at V and 5 bases at J, with 21 bases between the two ends. Germline lookup yields CDR1 SGHTA and CDR2 FQGNSA. This CDR3 is built from 16 residues. CDR3 in amino acids: CASSKNEGQAGETQYF. CDR3 nucleotide sequence: TGTGCCAGCAGCAAGAACGAGGGACAAGCCGGCGAGACCCAGTACTTC.

J is TRBJ2-3 and V is TRBV2; D call uncertain. Trimming removed 6 bases at V and 0 bases at J, with 4 bases between. Germline CDR1 and CDR2: SNHLY and FYNNEI. The CDR3 sequence is 12 residues long. The CDR3 region is CASRFSTDTQYF. The CDR3 nucleotides read TGTGCCAGCAGGTTTAGCACAGATACGCAGTATTTT.

V gene TRBV20-1 combines with J gene TRBJ1-1; D is undetermined. The ends were cut back, 4 bases at V and 1 base at J, with 4 bases in the middle. This CDR3 contains 11 residues. Germline CDR1 reads DFQATT; CDR2 reads SNEGSKA (reference sequence). This CDR3 reads CSATGNTEAFF. In DNA form, the CDR3 reads TGCAGTGCTACAGGGAACACTGAAGCTTTCTTT.

The V and J genes are TRBV11-2 and TRBJ2-7; D tentatively fits TRBD1 or TRBD2 (5 bases each). The CDR3 runs to 19 residues. Deletions cut 5 bases from V and 3 bases from J, with 29 bases between. Looked up from germline, CDR1 is SGHAT and CDR2 is FQNNGV. The CDR3 coding sequence is TGTGCCAGCAGCCCCACGGGCGGTGACAAACCGGGGCCCTACTACGAGCAGTACTTC. It codes for CASSPTGGDKPGPYYEQYF.

This clone appeared a single time. This chain links TRBV11-2 with TRBJ2-5; D gene unclear. CDR3 length: 12 amino acids. Germline lookup yields CDR1 SGHAT and CDR2 FQNNGV. Trimming took 7 bases from V and 9 from J, leaving 15 bases between them. CDR3 sequence (DNA): TGTGCCAGCACACACTTGGAAAAGGCCCAGTACTTC. Protein product: CASTHLEKAQYF.

The chain has TRBV5-1 and TRBJ2-5; possible D gene TRBD1, 6 bases. In germline, CDR1 is SGHRS, CDR2 YFSETQ. CDR3 length: 17 amino acids. V shed 0 bases and J shed 4 bases, with 19 bases lying between them. CDR3 region: CASSLGDTDIRRETQYF. Here the CDR3 DNA reads TGCGCCAGCAGCTTGGGGGACACCGACATCAGGCGAGAGACCCAGTACTTC.

The chain joins TRBV5-6 to TRBJ2-1, with 11 bases aligning to TRBD2. Germline-derived CDR1 and CDR2 are SGHDT and YYEEEE. Germline trimming cut 0 bases from V and 4 bases from J; bases unmatched to any gene: 6. CDR3 length: 17 residues. CDR3 DNA sequence: TGTGCCAGCAGCTTGGACATGGGACTAGCGGAGTACAATGAGCAGTTCTTC. Translation gives CASSLDMGLAEYNEQFF.

In its sample, this clone was seen once. The V and J genes are TRBV5-1 and TRBJ2-5, with TRBD1 matching 7 bases. The closer fit of TRBJ2-7 to the DNA end suggests the J call may be wrong. Germline V gives CDR1 SGHRS, CDR2 YFSETQ. The CDR3 runs to 17 residues. The CDR3 bases are TGCGCCAGCAGCTTGGCCACCGGGACAGAATTTACCTACGAGCAGTACTTC. This codes for CASSLATGTEFTYEQYF.

The genes are TRBV4-1 and TRBJ2-4; D is unresolved. V was shortened by 3 bases and J by 1 base, with 13 bases between the two germline ends. This CDR3 is 16 amino acids long. Germline V lookup: CDR1 MGHRA, CDR2 YSYEKL. The CDR3 coding sequence is TGCGCCAGCAGCCAGAGATTAGGGCCCGCCAAAAACATTCAGTACTTC. This codes for CASSQRLGPAKNIQYF.

CDR3 in DNA: TGTGCCAGTAGTATATCCACTAGCGGGGGAGGGGAGACCCAGTACTTC. The encoded protein is CASSISTSGGGETQYF. The chain has TRBV19 and TRBJ2-5, with 11 nucleotides matching TRBD2. Looked up from germline, CDR1 is LNHDA and CDR2 is SQIVND (reference sequence). The V segment lost 2 bases and the J segment 5 bases; nucleotides outside the gene matches: 7. This CDR3 is built from 16 residues.

The rearrangement joins TRBV6-5 to TRBJ2-2; TRBD2 matches 8 bases. CDR3 size: 14 residues. Germline loops: CDR1 MNHEY, CDR2 SVGAGI. V shed 6 bases, J shed 6 bases, and the junction held 6 bases outside the gene matches. The CDR3 here is CASRPGLAAGELFF. In DNA form, the CDR3 reads TGTGCCAGCAGACCTGGACTAGCAGCCGGGGAGCTGTTTTTT.

The chain uses TRBV7-2 and TRBJ1-2, with 8 bases aligning to TRBD1. This CDR3 contains 15 residues. The junction had 9 bases not matched to a gene; V was cut back by 5 bases and J by 4 bases. Germline V lookup: CDR1 SGHTA, CDR2 FQGNSA. CDR3 loop: CASSLTGGATYGYTF. The CDR3 DNA follows: TGTGCCAGCAGCCTCACAGGGGGAGCGACCTATGGCTACACCTTC.

The V gene is TRBV19, the J gene TRBJ1-1; D is perhaps TRBD1 (6 bases). The V gene's germline CDR1 is LNHDA and CDR2 SQIVND (reference sequence). V was clipped by 5 bases and J by 0 bases, with 7 bases between them. The CDR3 is 13 residues long. CDR3 amino acids: CASSGQLNTEAFF. For the CDR3, the DNA is TGTGCCAGTAGTGGACAGCTGAACACTGAAGCTTTCTTT.

This clone was recorded a few times. This chain uses TRBV5-4 with TRBJ1-2, with 8 bases lining up with TRBD1. Trimming cost V 0 bases and J 4 bases; bases outside gene matches: 8. CDR1 is SGHNT and CDR2 is YYREEE in the germline V gene (reference sequence). This CDR3 is 16 amino acids long. The DNA for the CDR3 is TGTGCCAGCAGCTTGGACATGGACAGGGCAGTCTATGGCTACACCTTC. Amino acid sequence: CASSLDMDRAVYGYTF.

The chain carries TRBV9 and TRBJ2-3, with D perhaps assigned TRBD1 or TRBD2 (5 bases each). This CDR3 spans 15 amino acids. V lost 0 bases and J 6 bases, leaving 14 bases between the germline ends. Germline assignment: CDR1 SGDLS and CDR2 YYNGEE. CDR3 bases: TGTGCCAGCAGCGTAGGGTCAGCCGGGGCCGATACGCAGTATTTT. Its translation: CASSVGSAGADTQYF.

The chain uses TRBV6-5 and TRBJ1-4; 9 positions match TRBD1. After removal of 5 bases from V and 5 bases from J, the junction contained 6 bases not matched to a gene. The germline gives CDR1 MNHEY, CDR2 SVGAGI. CDR3 size: 15 residues. The chain's CDR3 is CASSTHGTGNEKLFF. The CDR3 DNA sequence: TGTGCCAGCAGTACTCACGGGACAGGGAATGAAAAACTGTTTTTT.

The rearrangement links TRBV9 to TRBJ2-2, with 7 bases matching TRBD1. The germline V gene has CDR1 SGDLS and CDR2 YYNGEE. Trimming removed 3 bases from V and 6 bases from J; junction bases left unmatched: 2. The CDR3 totals 13 residues. Here the CDR3 reads CASSAGQAGELFF. In DNA form, the CDR3 reads TGTGCCAGCAGCGCCGGACAGGCCGGGGAGCTGTTTTTT. Full variable domain (remainder filled in from reference TRBV9 and TRBJ2-2): DSGVTQTPKHLITATGQRVTLRCSPRSGDLSVYWYQQSLDQGLQFLIQYYNGEERAKGNILERFSAQQFPDLHSELNLSSLELGDSALYFCASSAGQAGELFFGEGSRLTVL.

This clone was counted between two and nine times. V is TRBV19 and J is TRBJ1-2; 8 nucleotides match TRBD1. With 3 bases clipped from V and 6 bases from J, the junction kept 9 bases outside the gene matches. The CDR3 runs 15 residues. Germline assignment: CDR1 LNHDA and CDR2 SQIVND (reference sequence). This chain's CDR3 is CASSMQGAPGHGYTF. The CDR3 region has the DNA TGTGCCAGTAGTATGCAGGGGGCGCCCGGGCATGGCTACACCTTC.

The genes are TRBV4-3 and TRBJ2-3, with 7 positions matching TRBD2. Looked up from germline, CDR1 is LGHNA and CDR2 is YSLEER. V shed 7 bases, J shed 2 bases, and the junction held 9 bases outside the gene matches. The CDR3 totals 15 residues. CDR3 coding DNA: TGCGCCAGCACGATGGGGCGGGGGATCACAGATACGCAGTATTTT. It specifies CASTMGRGITDTQYF.